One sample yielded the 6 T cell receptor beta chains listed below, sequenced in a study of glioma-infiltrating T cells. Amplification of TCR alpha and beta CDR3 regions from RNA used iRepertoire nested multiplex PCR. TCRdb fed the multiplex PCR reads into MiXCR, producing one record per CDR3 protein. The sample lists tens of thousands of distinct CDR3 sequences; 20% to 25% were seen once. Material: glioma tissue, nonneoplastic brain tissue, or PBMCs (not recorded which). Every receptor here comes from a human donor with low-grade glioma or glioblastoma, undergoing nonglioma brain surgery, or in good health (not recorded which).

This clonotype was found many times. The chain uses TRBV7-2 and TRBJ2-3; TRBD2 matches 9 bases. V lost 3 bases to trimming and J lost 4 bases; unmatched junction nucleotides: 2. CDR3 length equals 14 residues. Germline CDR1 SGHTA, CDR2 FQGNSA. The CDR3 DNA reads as TGTGCCAGCAGCTTTAGCGGGAGCGCAGATACGCAGTATTTT. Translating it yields CASSFSGSADTQYF.

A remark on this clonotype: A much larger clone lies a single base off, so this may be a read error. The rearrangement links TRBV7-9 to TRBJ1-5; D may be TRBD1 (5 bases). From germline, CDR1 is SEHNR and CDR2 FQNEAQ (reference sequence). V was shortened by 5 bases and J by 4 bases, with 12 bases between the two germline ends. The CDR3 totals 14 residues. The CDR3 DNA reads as TGTGCCAGCAGCCCCCGGGACCCTAATCAGCCCCAGCATTTT. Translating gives CASSPRDPNQPQHF.

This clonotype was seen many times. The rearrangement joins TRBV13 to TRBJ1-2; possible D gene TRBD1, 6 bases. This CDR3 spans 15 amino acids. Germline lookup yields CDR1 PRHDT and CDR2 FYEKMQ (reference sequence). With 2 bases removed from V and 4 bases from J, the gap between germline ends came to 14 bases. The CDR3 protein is CASSLINRESYGYTF. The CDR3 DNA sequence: TGTGCCAGCAGCTTAATTAACAGGGAAAGCTATGGCTACACCTTC.

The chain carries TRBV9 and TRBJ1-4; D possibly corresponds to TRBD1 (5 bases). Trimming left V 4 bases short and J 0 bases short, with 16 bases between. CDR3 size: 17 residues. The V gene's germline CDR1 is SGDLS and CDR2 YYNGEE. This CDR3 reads CASSPGTAAATNEKLFF. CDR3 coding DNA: TGTGCCAGCAGCCCAGGGACTGCAGCTGCAACTAATGAAAAACTGTTTTTT.

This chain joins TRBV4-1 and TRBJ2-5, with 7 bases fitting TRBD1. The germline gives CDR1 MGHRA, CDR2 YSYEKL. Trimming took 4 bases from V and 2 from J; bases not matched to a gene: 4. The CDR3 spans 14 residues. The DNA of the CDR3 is TGCGCCAGCAGCCCACGGACAGGTCAAGAGACCCAGTACTTC. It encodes CASSPRTGQETQYF.

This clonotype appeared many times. The CDR3 sequence is CASSQVNSPLHF. Here the CDR3 DNA reads TGCGCCAGCAGCCAAGTTAATTCACCCCTCCACTTT. The genes are TRBV4-1 and TRBJ1-6; no reliable D call. Germline CDR1 and CDR2: MGHRA and YSYEKL. Trimming stripped 1 base from V and 6 bases from J, with 1 base between. The length of the CDR3 is 12 residues.